This TCR beta chain was captured in a study of CD8 T cells in ankylosing spondylitis. The CDR3 is 13 residues long. CDR1 and CDR2 from the germline V gene are GTSNPN and SVGIG (reference sequence). Trimming stripped 5 bases from V and 5 bases from J, with 15 bases between. Study results and caveats: There was a TCR beta motif, made of eight highly homologous variants, that appeared characteristic of ankylosing spondylitis blood. Past research had described some motif variants in reactive arthritis synovial fluid and blood.

Comment on this clonotype: The antigen remains undetermined.

MiXCR, applied by TCRdb to the 5' RACE reads, yields one record per CDR3 protein. The sample lists 700,000 or so distinct CDR3 sequences, under 20% occurring once. The specimen sequenced was blood, either unsorted or a sorted T cell fraction (not recorded which). The rearrangement links TRBV30 to TRBJ1-1; D remains unclear. The sequence was collected from a male donor with ankylosing spondylitis. CDR3 sequence reads: CAWQTRARTEAFF. The CDR3 DNA is TGTGCCTGGCAGACGCGGGCGAGGACTGAAGCTTTCTTT.